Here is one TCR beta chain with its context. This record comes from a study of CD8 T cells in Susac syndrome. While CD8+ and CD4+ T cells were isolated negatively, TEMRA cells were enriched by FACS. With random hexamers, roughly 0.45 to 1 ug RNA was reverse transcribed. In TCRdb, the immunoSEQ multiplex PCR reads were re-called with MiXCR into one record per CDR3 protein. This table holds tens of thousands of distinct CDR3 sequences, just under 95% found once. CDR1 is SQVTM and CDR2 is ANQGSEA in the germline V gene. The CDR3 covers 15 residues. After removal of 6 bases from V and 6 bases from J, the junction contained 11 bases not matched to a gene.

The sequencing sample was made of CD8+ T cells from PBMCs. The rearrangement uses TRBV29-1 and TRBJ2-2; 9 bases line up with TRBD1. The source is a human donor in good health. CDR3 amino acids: CSVTLDRGVAGELFF. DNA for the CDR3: TGCAGCGTCACACTGGACAGGGGAGTCGCCGGGGAGCTGTTTTTT.